This entry lists 4 T cell receptor beta chains sequenced from one sample in a study of control samples from healthy donors and cancer patients. Only in-frame clones appear in the TCRdb table, and some are missing; sequencing was by immunoSEQ multiplex PCR. The table has approximately 180,000 clones, about nine tenths seen once. Sequencing input: blood. The receptor set was obtained from a woman aged 40 to 55 in good health.

V is TRBV4-1 and J is TRBJ1-1; possibly TRBD1 for D (6 bases). The CDR3 has 14 amino acids. Trimming took off 1 base at V and 4 bases at J, with 10 bases between the two ends. Germline lookup yields CDR1 MGHRA and CDR2 YSYEKL. CDR3 loop: CASSQVGGGTEAFF. CDR3 DNA sequence: TGCGCCAGCAGCCAAGTAGGGGGGGGCACTGAAGCTTTCTTT.

The chain combines TRBV4-1 with TRBJ1-2, with D possibly TRBD1 on 6 matching bases. V was trimmed by 1 base and J by 8 bases, leaving 14 bases between them. The CDR3 sequence is 14 residues long. CDR1 MGHRA and CDR2 YSYEKL come from the germline V gene. Written as DNA, the CDR3 is TGCGCCAGCAGCCAAGTTGGGGGGGCTTGGGGCTACACCTTC. Translating it yields CASSQVGGAWGYTF.

This clone was seen just once. The chain combines TRBV3-1 (or the pseudogene TRBV3-2) with TRBJ1-2, with TRBD1 as a possible D gene (6 bases). Per the germline V gene, CDR1 is LGHDT and CDR2 is YNNKEL (reference sequence). CDR3 length: 14 residues. V was trimmed by 4 bases and J by 3 bases, leaving 12 bases between them. The CDR3 DNA is TGTGCCAGCAGCCTCACGGCAGGGGACTATGGCTACACCTTC. This gives the protein CASSLTAGDYGYTF.

This chain joins TRBV7-9 and TRBJ2-5; D possibly matches TRBD1 or TRBD2 (5 bases each). The CDR3 consists of 15 residues. The germline CDR1 and CDR2 sequences are SEHNR and FQNEAQ (reference sequence). Trimming removed 3 bases at V and 2 bases at J, with 13 bases between. DNA for the CDR3: TGTGCCAGCAGCTTTGTGGGGACGGGGCAAGAGACCCAGTACTTC. Translating it yields CASSFVGTGQETQYF.